Listed below are T cell receptor beta chains from one sample, sequenced in a study of blood T cell repertoires in COVID-19. Measured with immunoSEQ multiplex PCR; TCRdb has only the in-frame clones, and not every one. The table records approximately 99,000 clones, around 87% of them present only once. The sequencing sample was made of peripheral blood. These receptors were obtained from a human donor in a cohort sampled during active COVID-19. Each CDR3 is given with its conserved first and last residue. Each record gives: J gene, D gene, clone size, V gene, CDR3 DNA, CDR3 protein. D genes are given only for firm matches. Clone size appears in some rows only: once, few, many, or a class for an expanded clone.

j_gene: TRBJ2-7; d_gene: -; abundance: once; v_gene: TRBV15; CDR3nt: TGTGCCACCAGCTGGGGGCAGGAGCAGTACTTC; CDR3aa: CATSWGQEQYF
j_gene: TRBJ2-1; d_gene: -; abundance: -; v_gene: TRBV6-4; CDR3nt: TGTGCCAGCAGTGACCTCCTAAGTAGTTCCTACAATGAGCAGTTCTTC; CDR3aa: CASSDLLSSSYNEQFF
j_gene: TRBJ2-3; d_gene: -; abundance: -; v_gene: TRBV24-1; CDR3nt: TGTGCCACCGGATTGAACAGGTTTACAGATACGCAGTATTTT; CDR3aa: CATGLNRFTDTQYF
j_gene: TRBJ1-1; d_gene: TRBD1; abundance: -; v_gene: TRBV27; CDR3nt: TGTGCCAGCAGACTACAGGGGCCGAACACTGAAGCTTTCTTT; CDR3aa: CASRLQGPNTEAFF
j_gene: TRBJ2-4; d_gene: TRBD1; abundance: -; v_gene: TRBV28; CDR3nt: TGTGCCAGCAGGGGACAGCCGCCCAAAAACATTCAGTACTTC; CDR3aa: CASRGQPPKNIQYF
j_gene: TRBJ2-7; d_gene: TRBD2; abundance: -; v_gene: TRBV24-1; CDR3nt: TGTGCCACCGCTAGCGGGAGTTCTAACGAGCAGTACTTC; CDR3aa: CATASGSSNEQYF
j_gene: TRBJ1-6; d_gene: TRBD1; abundance: -; v_gene: TRBV4-1; CDR3nt: TGCGCCAGCAGCCAAGTCAAAGGGGGCGTTTCACCCCTCCACTTT; CDR3aa: CASSQVKGGVSPLHF
j_gene: TRBJ2-3; d_gene: -; abundance: -; v_gene: TRBV27; CDR3nt: TGTGCCAGCAGTTCCCGGACTCCCTCGCTACTTTTT; CDR3aa: CASSSRTPSLLF
j_gene: TRBJ2-2; d_gene: -; abundance: -; v_gene: TRBV27; CDR3nt: TGTGCCAGCAGACGACAGGGAGGTACCGGGGAGCTGTTTTTT; CDR3aa: CASRRQGGTGELFF
j_gene: TRBJ1-1; d_gene: -; abundance: -; v_gene: TRBV18; CDR3nt: TGTGCCAGCTCGCCGAGAGATCTGAGGAATTCTGAAGCTTTCTTT; CDR3aa: CASSPRDLRNSEAFF
j_gene: TRBJ1-1; d_gene: TRBD1; abundance: once; v_gene: TRBV6-5; CDR3nt: TGTGCCAGCAGTTCCCAGGGAGCAGGGGGGAACACTGAAGCTTTCTTT; CDR3aa: CASSSQGAGGNTEAFF
j_gene: TRBJ2-5; d_gene: TRBD1; abundance: -; v_gene: TRBV5-1; CDR3nt: TGCGCCAGCCGACAGGGGGCATCAGAGACCCAGTACTTC; CDR3aa: CASRQGASETQYF
j_gene: TRBJ2-2; d_gene: TRBD1; abundance: -; v_gene: TRBV2; CDR3nt: TGTGCCAGCAGTGCAAGACAGGGGACCGGGGAGCTGTTTTTT; CDR3aa: CASSARQGTGELFF
j_gene: TRBJ2-3; d_gene: -; abundance: -; v_gene: TRBV21-1; CDR3nt: TGTGCCAGGCGCTTTTGCGGGAGGGCCCCAGATACGCAGTATTTT; CDR3aa: CARRFCGRAPDTQYF
j_gene: TRBJ2-7; d_gene: TRBD2; abundance: -; v_gene: TRBV2; CDR3nt: TGTGCCAGCAGTGTTGGGGTAGGGCAAGCGGGATCTTACGAGCAGTACTTC; CDR3aa: CASSVGVGQAGSYEQYF
j_gene: TRBJ2-7; d_gene: TRBD2; abundance: once; v_gene: TRBV12-5; CDR3nt: TGTGCTAGTGGTTTGGCCCGGGGGATAGCGGGAGGGTTGTCGTCCTACGAGCAGTACTTC; CDR3aa: CASGLARGIAGGLSSYEQYF
j_gene: TRBJ2-5; d_gene: -; abundance: -; v_gene: TRBV7-2; CDR3nt: TGTGCCAGCAGCATAAGCCCCGGAGAGACCCAGTACTTC; CDR3aa: CASSISPGETQYF
j_gene: TRBJ2-7; d_gene: TRBD1; abundance: -; v_gene: TRBV25-1; CDR3nt: TGTGCCAGCAGTGAAGCCTACAGGGGGCGGAACGAGCAGTACTTC; CDR3aa: CASSEAYRGRNEQYF
j_gene: TRBJ2-5; d_gene: TRBD1; abundance: -; v_gene: TRBV2; CDR3nt: TGTGCCAGCAGCCCCAAAAGGTTGACAGGGGGCTGGAAAGAGACCCAGTACTTC; CDR3aa: CASSPKRLTGGWKETQYF
j_gene: TRBJ2-3; d_gene: TRBD2; abundance: -; v_gene: TRBV15; CDR3nt: TGTGCCACCAGCAGAGTCGCGGGAGGGCCTACAGATACGCAGTATTTT; CDR3aa: CATSRVAGGPTDTQYF
j_gene: TRBJ2-7; d_gene: TRBD2; abundance: -; v_gene: TRBV6-2/TRBV6-3; CDR3nt: TGTGCCAGCAGTAAACGTCGGGGGGAGTTCTACGAGCAGTACTTC; CDR3aa: CASSKRRGEFYEQYF
j_gene: TRBJ1-2; d_gene: TRBD1; abundance: -; v_gene: TRBV27; CDR3nt: TGTGCCAGCAGTTTTCGGACAGGTCAAAGTGGCTACACCTTC; CDR3aa: CASSFRTGQSGYTF